Listed here are 29 T cell receptor beta chains from one sample, sequenced in a study of early T cells in non-severe SARS-CoV-2 infection. MiXCR was run by TCRdb on the 5' RACE reads, yielding one entry per CDR3 protein. Among more than 50,000 distinct CDR3 sequences listed, about 12% were seen once. The sample in question was whole blood, obtained at baseline. All receptors come from an adult who was a healthcare worker with PCR-confirmed SARS-CoV-2 infection or an uninfected control (not recorded which).

The V call is TRBV9, the J call TRBJ2-1, with no clear D. Trimming removed 2 bases from V and 10 bases from J, with 10 bases in between. The CDR3 extends over 12 amino acids. Germline V gene data show CDR1 as SGDLS and CDR2 as YYNGEE. Here the CDR3 reads CASSVERGEQFF. In DNA, the CDR3 is TGTGCCAGCAGCGTGGAGCGCGGCGAGCAGTTCTTC.

This sequence joins TRBV5-1 and TRBJ2-7, with D perhaps TRBD1 (6 bases). In germline, CDR1 is SGHRS, CDR2 YFSETQ. This CDR3 spans 15 amino acids. V lost 1 base, J lost 1 base, and 12 bases lay in between. The CDR3, as DNA: TGCGCCAGCAGCTTGCAGGGGCTGGAATCCTACGAGCAGTACTTC. Protein sequence: CASSLQGLESYEQYF.

This clonotype was found many times. The rearrangement uses TRBV3-1 and TRBJ1-1; possibly TRBD1 for D (6 bases). V was pared by 4 bases and J by 5 bases, with 14 bases between. This CDR3 region has 14 residues. The germline V gene encodes CDR1 LGHDT and CDR2 YNNKEL (reference sequence). The CDR3 DNA follows: TGTGCCAGCAGCCGACAGGCAATGGGAACTGAAGCTTTCTTT. Translating it yields CASSRQAMGTEAFF.

The sample holds many counts of this clonotype. The CDR3 spells CASSQNRNYNEQFF. The CDR3 nucleotides read TGTGCCAGCAGCCAGAATCGGAACTACAATGAGCAGTTCTTC. The chain combines TRBV14 with TRBJ2-1; D unclear. Germline V gives CDR1 SGHDN, CDR2 FVKESK. This CDR3 has 14 amino acids. The V end was cut by 3 bases, the J end by 3 bases, with 9 bases between.

This clonotype has a count of ten or more. V and J are TRBV7-8 and TRBJ1-1; 7 bases are shared with TRBD1. J gave up 1 base and V 5 bases, and 7 bases lay outside the gene matches. The V gene's germline CDR1 is SGHVS and CDR2 FQNEAQ. The CDR3 runs 15 residues. CDR3 region: CASSPQTGWNTEAFF. CDR3 sequence (DNA): TGTGCCAGCAGCCCGCAGACAGGGTGGAACACTGAAGCTTTCTTT. Full variable domain (outside the CDR3, taken from reference TRBV7-8 and TRBJ1-1): GAGVSQSPRYKVAKRGQDVALRCDPISGHVSLFWYQQALGQGPEFLTYFQNEAQLDKSGLPSDRFFAERPEGSVSTLKIQRTQQEDSAVYLCASSPQTGWNTEAFFGQGTRLTVV.

The DNA of the CDR3 is TGCGCCAGCAGCCAAGTACTTACGGGACTCTCCTCCTACGAGCAGTACTTC. Translation gives CASSQVLTGLSSYEQYF. The chain uses TRBV4-3 and TRBJ2-7, with D tentatively TRBD2 (6 bases). CDR1 is LGHNA, CDR2 YSLEER, per germline. The CDR3 runs 17 residues. V lost 1 base and J 0 bases, leaving 16 bases between the germline ends.

This chain joins TRBV7-3 and TRBJ2-3; tentatively, D is TRBD1 (6 bases). The CDR3 runs 13 residues. Germline lookup yields CDR1 SGHTA and CDR2 FQGTGA. V shed 8 bases and J shed 2 bases, with 11 bases lying between them. CDR3 DNA sequence: TGTGCCAGCGGGGGCAGCGACACAGATACGCAGTATTTT. Translating it yields CASGGSDTDTQYF.

This clonotype was seen a handful of times. The chain uses TRBV6-2 or TRBV6-3 and TRBJ1-2; D uncertain. Trimming removed 8 bases at V and 0 bases at J, with 13 bases between. From germline, CDR1 is MNHEY and CDR2 SVGEGT. This CDR3 spans 14 amino acids. CDR3: CASGRTAPNYGYTF. In DNA form, the CDR3 reads TGTGCCAGCGGGAGGACGGCGCCTAACTATGGCTACACCTTC.

Notes on this clonotype: Germline is not matched at one junction end, which may reflect a read error. The chain employs TRBV3-1 and TRBJ2-1, with unresolved D. Germline CDR1 is LGHDT and CDR2 is YNNKEL (reference sequence). The CDR3 is 12 amino acids. The CDR3 DNA follows: TGTGCCAGCAGCTTGGGCCCCAATGAGCAGTCCTTC. Translating gives CASSLGPNEQSF.

This CDR3 is CASSSLLGDGYTF. CDR3 bases: TGTGCCAGCAGTTCACTGCTTGGGGACGGCTACACCTTC. This chain links TRBV6-5 with TRBJ1-2; D might be TRBD1 (5 bases). V lost 4 bases and J 8 bases, leaving 14 bases between the germline ends. CDR3 size: 13 residues. Germline V gives CDR1 MNHEY, CDR2 SVGAGI.

Many counts were recorded for this clonotype. V is TRBV11-3 and J is TRBJ2-5, with 7 nucleotides matching TRBD2. Trimming cost V 5 bases and J 5 bases; bases outside gene matches: 20. Germline V gives CDR1 SGHNT, CDR2 YENEEA. The CDR3 is 18 amino acids. The DNA of the CDR3 is TGTGCCAGCAGCCGCAAGTTATCAGGGAGGGAGAGAAGGGAGACCCAGTACTTC. Protein sequence: CASSRKLSGRERRETQYF.

The V call is TRBV4-1, the J call TRBJ2-1; D gene uncertain. This CDR3 has 17 amino acids. Per the germline V gene, CDR1 is MGHRA and CDR2 is YSYEKL. V shed 0 bases and J shed 2 bases, with 14 bases lying between them. CDR3: CASSQDQNVGPYNEQFF. CDR3 sequence (DNA): TGCGCCAGCAGCCAAGATCAGAACGTCGGACCCTACAATGAGCAGTTCTTC.

In its sample, this clonotype was seen many times. The gene calls are TRBV29-1 and TRBJ1-1; D is perhaps TRBD1 (6 bases). The V end lost 4 bases, the J end lost 8 bases, and 11 bases lay between the germline ends. The germline V gene encodes CDR1 SQVTM and CDR2 ANQGSEA. The CDR3 runs to 11 residues. CDR3 in amino acids: CSVGQVLEAFF. The CDR3, as DNA: TGCAGCGTTGGACAGGTTCTCGAAGCTTTCTTT.

V gene TRBV20-1 combines with J gene TRBJ2-7, with no clear D. CDR3 length: 13 amino acids. From germline, CDR1 is DFQATT and CDR2 SNEGSKA (reference sequence). V was trimmed by 6 bases and J by 2 bases, leaving 14 bases between them. CDR3 nucleotides: TGCAGTGCCCCGTCGACTGTAACCTACGAGCAGTACTTC. Translating it yields CSAPSTVTYEQYF.

The chain couples TRBV28 to TRBJ2-5; 9 nucleotides agree with TRBD2. The CDR3 is made up of 15 amino acids. Trimming cost V 3 bases and J 4 bases; bases outside gene matches: 6. Germline loops: CDR1 MDHEN, CDR2 SYDVKM. The CDR3 region has the DNA TGTGCCAGCAGTTTTGGAGCGGGGGGATTAGAGACCCAGTACTTC. Translation: CASSFGAGGLETQYF.

This chain connects TRBV6-2 or TRBV6-3 to TRBJ1-1; weak D call: TRBD1 (5 bases). V was clipped by 4 bases and J by 0 bases, with 9 bases between them. Germline CDR1 reads MNHEY; CDR2 reads SVGEGT. The length of the CDR3 is 14 residues. CDR3 in DNA: TGTGCCAGCAGTTCTAACAGGATGAACACTGAAGCTTTCTTT. Residues: CASSSNRMNTEAFF.

The chain has TRBV29-1 and TRBJ2-5; D remains unclear. Trimming cost V 4 bases and J 5 bases, with 5 bases left between them. Germline CDR1 SQVTM, CDR2 ANQGSEA. CDR3 length: 10 amino acids. CDR3 sequence: CSVVLETQYF. The DNA for the CDR3 is TGCAGCGTTGTCCTGGAGACCCAGTACTTC. The full variable domain, in which reference TRBV29-1 and TRBJ2-5 provide the parts outside the CDR3, is SAVISQKPSRDICQRGTSLTIQCQVDSQVTMMFWYRQQPGQSLTLIATANQGSEATYESGFVIDKFPISRPNLTFSTLTVSNMSPEDSSIYLCSVVLETQYFGPGTRLLVL.

The chain is built from TRBV7-9 and TRBJ1-1; D is ambiguous. In germline, CDR1 is SEHNR, CDR2 FQNEAQ (reference sequence). Deletions cut 2 bases from V and 5 bases from J, with 9 bases between. The CDR3 runs to 13 residues. As DNA, the CDR3 is TGTGCCAGCAGCTTATTCGGGGAAACTGAAGCTTTCTTT. Translation: CASSLFGETEAFF.

This sequence joins TRBV29-1 and TRBJ2-5; D not certain. The CDR3 covers 15 residues. CDR1 is SQVTM, CDR2 ANQGSEA, per germline. Trimming removed 6 bases at V and 2 bases at J, with 19 bases between. As DNA, the CDR3 is TGCAGCGTGGCACTGGGCAGTCCGGGTCAAGAGACCCAGTACTTC. It codes for CSVALGSPGQETQYF.

The genes are TRBV6-1 and TRBJ2-7; no reliable D call. The CDR3 extends over 12 amino acids. CDR1 is MNHNS, CDR2 SASEGT, per germline. Trimming took 3 bases from V and 2 from J, leaving 5 bases between them. CDR3 residues: CASSDGTYEQYF. CDR3 nucleotides: TGTGCCAGCAGTGACGGCACCTACGAGCAGTACTTC.

This clonotype occurred a few times. The gene calls are TRBV7-2 and TRBJ2-1, with D possibly being TRBD2 (5 bases). The germline CDR1 and CDR2 sequences are SGHTA and FQGNSA. V lost 3 bases to trimming and J lost 0 bases, with 12 bases between them. This CDR3 has 16 amino acids. CDR3: CASSFSVATSYNEQFF. The DNA of the CDR3 is TGTGCCAGCAGCTTCTCGGTAGCGACCTCCTACAATGAGCAGTTCTTC.

The chain recombines TRBV6-5 with TRBJ2-3, with D possibly called TRBD1 or TRBD2 (5 bases each). Germline V gene sequence: CDR1 MNHEY, CDR2 SVGAGI. Trimming pared 10 bases from V and 2 bases from J, leaving 10 bases between. The CDR3 covers 12 residues. The CDR3 sequence: CATRDLTDTQYF. The CDR3 DNA reads TGTGCCACTAGGGACCTCACAGATACGCAGTATTTT.

This clonotype was observed a handful of times. The chain links TRBV20-1 to TRBJ2-7; 12 positions match TRBD1. The CDR3 length is 15 residues. Germline V lookup: CDR1 DFQATT, CDR2 SNEGSKA (reference sequence). Trimming took 3 bases from V and 4 from J; bases not matched to a gene: 7. The CDR3 loop is CSARRGTGGGYEQYF. The CDR3 region has the DNA TGCAGTGCTAGGAGGGGGACAGGGGGCGGTTACGAGCAGTACTTC.

This clonotype was counted ten times or more. The J gene is TRBJ1-1, the V gene TRBV28; the D gene is possibly TRBD1 (5 bases). Trimming took off 6 bases at V and 1 base at J, with 18 bases between the two ends. Germline V gene data show CDR1 as MDHEN and CDR2 as SYDVKM. This CDR3 region has 16 residues. This CDR3 reads CASSLTGGPGNTEAFF. CDR3 DNA sequence: TGTGCCAGCAGCCTGACCGGGGGTCCAGGGAACACTGAAGCTTTCTTT. Based on the CDR3 plus reference TRBV28 and TRBJ1-1, the full variable domain is DVKVTQSSRYLVKRTGEKVFLECVQDMDHENMFWYRQDPGLGLRLIYFSYDVKMKEKGDIPEGYSVSREKKERFSLILESASTNQTSMYLCASSLTGGPGNTEAFFGQGTRLTVV.

This chain joins TRBV9 and TRBJ2-1; no reliable D call. The CDR3 is made up of 14 amino acids. Germline V gene sequence: CDR1 SGDLS, CDR2 YYNGEE. V was shortened by 4 bases and J by 4 bases, with 12 bases between the two germline ends. The CDR3 DNA reads TGTGCCAGCAGCTCGCACAGTGGGTACAATGAGCAGTTCTTC. This sequence encodes CASSSHSGYNEQFF.

This clonotype was seen more than once but under ten times. The chain recombines TRBV7-9 with TRBJ2-1, with D perhaps given as TRBD1 or TRBD2 (6 bases each). This CDR3 is 15 amino acids long. The germline V and J ends were trimmed by 4 bases and 8 bases, with 18 bases remaining between them. Germline CDR1 SEHNR, CDR2 FQNEAQ (reference sequence). CDR3: CASSSIYHREDEQFF. CDR3 sequence (DNA): TGTGCCAGCAGCTCAATTTATCACAGGGAGGATGAGCAGTTCTTC. Together with reference TRBV7-9 and TRBJ2-1, the CDR3 gives the full variable domain: DTGVSQNPRHKITKRGQNVTFRCDPISEHNRLYWYRQTLGQGPEFLTYFQNEAQLEKSRLLSDRFSAERPKGSFSTLEIQRTEQGDSAMYLCASSSIYHREDEQFFGPGTRLTVL.

The table lists this clonotype with a few counts. The chain combines TRBV5-1 with TRBJ2-5; TRBD2 is a possible D gene (6 bases). The ends were cut back, 0 bases at V and 4 bases at J, with 13 bases in the middle. Germline assignment: CDR1 SGHRS and CDR2 YFSETQ. The CDR3 totals 15 residues. The CDR3 nucleotides read TGCGCCAGCAGCTTGGCTGCGGGATCGGGAGAGACCCAGTACTTC. Its translation is CASSLAAGSGETQYF.

This chain links TRBV27 with TRBJ2-7; D is unclear. CDR3 length: 11 amino acids. V lost 6 bases and J 0 bases, leaving 3 bases between the germline ends. Germline loops: CDR1 MNHEY, CDR2 SMNVEV (reference sequence). CDR3 in DNA: TGTGCCAGCAGGCCCTCCTACGAGCAGTACTTC. Translated: CASRPSYEQYF.

This clonotype was seen only once. The chain employs TRBV5-8 and TRBJ2-3, with 7 bases lining up with TRBD2. V gave up 0 bases and J gave up 4 bases; unmatched junction bases: 11. The CDR3 runs to 17 residues. Germline CDR1 and CDR2: SGHTS and YDEGEE. The CDR3 nucleotides read TGTGCCAGCAGCTTGGAAATAGGACTAGTTTTGGCAGATACGCAGTATTTT. Encoded protein: CASSLEIGLVLADTQYF.